This TCR beta chain was obtained from a study of glioma-infiltrating T cells after dendritic cell vaccination. For the study at large: Dendritic cells derived from monocytes and pulsed with autologous tumor lysate formed the vaccine. Three intradermal dendritic cell vaccine injections were given every two weeks.

PBMC sampling occurred before vaccination, two weeks after the third dose, and at progression. Up to 2 ug genomic DNA was used for TCRB CDR3 amplification. Some clones are missing from TCRdb's copy, which holds only in-frame ones; the method was immunoSEQ multiplex PCR. This sample yields 71,000 or so clones, of which roughly 79% are seen a single time; 7.9% belongs to the top ten. With V trimmed by 5 bases and J by 5 bases, 7 bases remained unmatched. CDR1 and CDR2 (germline): SGHTA, FQGTGA. The CDR3 consists of 15 residues. The receptor was derived from a human donor with glioblastoma. The source was blood, collected before dendritic cell vaccination. The rearrangement links TRBV7-3 to TRBJ2-5; TRBD1 matches at 11 bases. CDR3 residues: CASSPRTGGGETQYF. The CDR3, as DNA: TGTGCCAGCAGCCCCCGGACAGGGGGCGGTGAGACCCAGTACTTC.